Shown below are 20 T cell receptor beta chains from a single sample sequenced in a study of T-cell reconstitution after alpha-beta-depleted transplantation in children. The authors prepared the TCRbeta library with unique molecular identifiers. TCRdb re-derived calls from the PCR reads in MiXCR, one entry per CDR3 protein. The profile shows 600,000 to 700,000 distinct CDR3 sequences, around 13% of them singletons. Sequencing used PBMCs, obtained before TCRalphabeta/CD19-depleted stem cell transplant. The receptors derive from a girl aged 2 to 9 with congenital amegakaryocytic thrombocytopenia, due to receive a stem cell transplant.

This clonotype showed up many times. The J gene is TRBJ2-4, the V gene TRBV20-1, with 12 bases fitting TRBD2. The length of the CDR3 is 17 residues. Germline CDR1 reads DFQATT; CDR2 reads SNEGSKA (reference sequence). J gave up 1 base and V 3 bases, and 7 bases lay outside the gene matches. CDR3 amino acids: CSASSSGRALAKNIQYF. The CDR3 DNA is TGCAGTGCTAGCTCTAGCGGGAGGGCCCTCGCCAAAAACATTCAGTACTTC.

In this sample, this clonotype turned up many times. The CDR3 loop is CASKSAQETQYF. CDR3 coding DNA: TGTGCCAGCAAGTCGGCTCAAGAGACCCAGTACTTC. The chain has TRBV28 and TRBJ2-5; D gene ambiguous. The V end lost 7 bases, the J end lost 2 bases, and 8 bases lay between the germline ends. CDR1 and CDR2 from the germline V gene are MDHEN and SYDVKM. This CDR3 contains 12 residues.

This clonotype was detected ten times or more. This chain uses TRBV20-1 with TRBJ2-1; 13 bases agree with TRBD2. V was pared by 6 bases and J by 6 bases, with 5 bases of the junction left unmatched. The germline V gene has CDR1 DFQATT and CDR2 SNEGSKA (reference sequence). There are 14 residues in the CDR3. Here the CDR3 reads CSAGGLAGRNEQFF. In DNA, the CDR3 is TGCAGTGCGGGGGGACTAGCGGGACGCAATGAGCAGTTCTTC.

The rearrangement links TRBV5-1 to TRBJ2-3, with TRBD1 matching 7 bases. CDR1 and CDR2 (germline): SGHRS, YFSETQ. The trim removed 6 bases at V and 5 bases at J, leaving 9 bases unmatched. The CDR3 loop spans 14 amino acids. As DNA, the CDR3 is TGCGCCAGCACCCTATACAGGGGTGGAGATACGCAGTATTTT. It translates to CASTLYRGGDTQYF. Complete variable domain (other parts from reference TRBV5-1 and TRBJ2-3): KAGVTQTPRYLIKTRGQQVTLSCSPISGHRSVSWYQQTPGQGLQFLFEYFSETQRNKGNFPGRFSGRQFSNSRSEMNVSTLELGDSALYLCASTLYRGGDTQYFGPGTRLTVL.

The chain is built from TRBV11-1 and TRBJ2-3; possibly TRBD1 or TRBD2 for D (6 bases each). Germline-derived CDR1 and CDR2 are SGHAT and FQDESV (reference sequence). The V end was cut by 4 bases, the J end by 4 bases, with 33 bases between. The CDR3 consists of 21 residues. CDR3 nucleotide sequence: TGTGCCAGCAGCTCAAGCCCGGGTCTTGCGCAACCTAAAGGGGGGTCAGATACGCAGTATTTT. Amino acids: CASSSSPGLAQPKGGSDTQYF.

This clonotype was counted between two and nine times. The genes are TRBV20-1 and TRBJ2-1; D is possibly TRBD2 (5 bases). The V gene's germline CDR1 is DFQATT and CDR2 SNEGSKA (reference sequence). CDR3 length: 14 amino acids. Deletions cut 8 bases from V and 6 bases from J, with 20 bases between. The chain's CDR3 is CSLRSPGRGNEQFF. The CDR3 DNA reads TGCAGTCTTCGGAGCCCCGGACGGGGCAATGAGCAGTTCTTC.

This clonotype was observed at least ten times. The rearrangement links TRBV12-3 or TRBV12-4 to TRBJ2-3, with TRBD2 identical over 11 bases. The CDR3 loop spans 20 amino acids. The V and J ends lost 5 bases and 8 bases, in that order; junction bases with no gene match: 24. The DNA of the CDR3 is TGTGCCAGCAGTACCCCAACTCGTCGATCGGGACTAGCGGTCCGGGCTACGCAGTATTTT. It encodes CASSTPTRRSGLAVRATQYF.

This clonotype has a count of ten or more. The J gene is TRBJ1-1, the V gene TRBV3-1; D not certain. The CDR3 is 14 amino acids. V lost 1 base, J lost 3 bases, and 9 bases lay in between. CDR1 and CDR2 (germline): LGHDT, YNNKEL (reference sequence). CDR3 in DNA: TGTGCCAGCAGCCAAGCGCGCGGACACACTGAAGCTTTCTTT. It yields the protein CASSQARGHTEAFF.

There are many counts of this clonotype. The J gene is TRBJ2-5, the V gene TRBV12-3 or TRBV12-4; D not certain. This CDR3 spans 13 amino acids. Trimming stripped 4 bases from V and 5 bases from J, with 11 bases between. The CDR3 DNA reads TGTGCCAGCAGTTCCCCGGCTGTGGAGACCCAGTACTTC. Translating gives CASSSPAVETQYF.

This clonotype has just a few counts. The rearrangement links TRBV28 to TRBJ2-3; 9 bases are shared with TRBD2. Germline V gives CDR1 MDHEN, CDR2 SYDVKM. J was trimmed by 2 bases and V by 3 bases; bases with no gene match: 6. The CDR3 has 16 residues. CDR3 coding DNA: TGTGCCAGCAGTTTTCTGCGACTAGCGGCCACAGATACGCAGTATTTT. Translating it yields CASSFLRLAATDTQYF.

This clonotype was found many times. The chain couples TRBV5-1 to TRBJ1-3; a weak D match, TRBD1 (6 bases). CDR3 length: 16 amino acids. CDR1 SGHRS and CDR2 YFSETQ come from the germline V gene. V lost 2 bases to trimming and J lost 0 bases, with 12 bases between them. CDR3 nucleotides: TGCGCCAGCAGCTTAGAGGGACAAGCCTCTGGAAACACCATATATTTT. Amino acid sequence: CASSLEGQASGNTIYF. Drawing the rest from reference TRBV5-1 and TRBJ1-3, the complete variable domain is KAGVTQTPRYLIKTRGQQVTLSCSPISGHRSVSWYQQTPGQGLQFLFEYFSETQRNKGNFPGRFSGRQFSNSRSEMNVSTLELGDSALYLCASSLEGQASGNTIYFGEGSWLTVV.

This clonotype has a handful of counts. The V call is TRBV7-9, the J call TRBJ2-1, with D possibly being TRBD2 (7 bases). The CDR3 contains 15 residues. CDR1 and CDR2 from the germline V gene are SEHNR and FQNEAQ (reference sequence). The germline V and J ends were trimmed by 6 bases and 3 bases, with 15 bases remaining between them. The CDR3 sequence is CASRSLGGDYNEQFF. In nucleotides, the CDR3 is TGTGCCAGCAGATCTCTAGGGGGGGACTACAATGAGCAGTTCTTC.

This clonotype was recorded a few times. V gene TRBV3-1 combines with J gene TRBJ1-2; D gene ambiguous. The CDR3 contains 15 residues. Trimming left V 0 bases short and J 6 bases short, with 14 bases between. Germline CDR1 and CDR2: LGHDT and YNNKEL (reference sequence). The CDR3 nucleotides read TGTGCCAGCAGCCAAGATCACAGAAGCGGGCATGGCTACACCTTC. Its translation is CASSQDHRSGHGYTF.

Ten or more counts support this clonotype. For the CDR3, the DNA is TGCGCCAGCAGCGGGAGCGGGACCGCCTACAATGAGCAGTTCTTC. Its translation is CASSGSGTAYNEQFF. V is TRBV5-1 and J is TRBJ2-1, with TRBD2 matching 7 bases. Germline V gene lookup returns CDR1 SGHRS and CDR2 YFSETQ. V lost 4 bases and J lost 2; bases outside the gene matches: 6. The CDR3 is 15 residues long.

A few counts support this clonotype. The V gene is TRBV5-1, the J gene TRBJ2-3, with 11 nucleotides matching TRBD2. The CDR3 totals 17 residues. V shed 4 bases and J 6 bases; nucleotides not matched to a gene: 13. Germline CDR1 reads SGHRS; CDR2 reads YFSETQ. The CDR3 reads CASSPKRIAGGPDTQYF. The CDR3 DNA follows: TGCGCCAGCAGCCCGAAGCGCATAGCGGGAGGGCCCGATACGCAGTATTTT.

This clonotype was counted many times. J is TRBJ2-7 and V is TRBV3-1; a weak D match, TRBD2 (5 bases). Trimming stripped 0 bases from V and 3 bases from J, with 9 bases between. Germline CDR1 and CDR2: LGHDT and YNNKEL (reference sequence). The CDR3 length is 14 residues. The DNA of the CDR3 is TGTGCCAGCAGCCAAGATATGGCGGGCTACGAGCAGTACTTC. Translated: CASSQDMAGYEQYF.

The sample holds many counts of this clonotype. V usage is TRBV7-9 and J usage is TRBJ2-1, with a tentative D call TRBD1 (5 bases). CDR3 length: 15 amino acids. Germline V gene sequence: CDR1 SEHNR, CDR2 FQNEAQ (reference sequence). V lost 1 base, J lost 7 bases, and 14 bases lay in between. The CDR3 DNA follows: TGTGCCAGCAGCTTAGGGACATCCCCCCCGAATGAGCAGTTCTTC. Its translation: CASSLGTSPPNEQFF.

The rearrangement links TRBV19 to TRBJ2-1, with 7 bases matching TRBD2. CDR1 is LNHDA and CDR2 is SQIVND in the germline V gene (reference sequence). The junction had 10 bases not matched to a gene; V was cut back by 3 bases and J by 8 bases. The CDR3 sequence is 15 residues long. In DNA form, the CDR3 reads TGTGCCAGTAGTATTTCTTCGCGGGAGCCCCATGAGCAGTTCTTC. Protein sequence: CASSISSREPHEQFF.

This clonotype has more than one count but fewer than ten. V gene TRBV2 combines with J gene TRBJ2-1; TRBD1 is a possible D gene (7 bases). CDR1 and CDR2 from the germline V gene are SNHLY and FYNNEI. The V and J ends lost 11 bases and 0 bases respectively, with 17 bases between them. The CDR3 has 15 amino acids. CDR3 sequence reads: CAGDSGTVSYNEQFF. The CDR3, as DNA: TGTGCCGGGGACTCCGGGACAGTCTCCTACAATGAGCAGTTCTTC.

In its sample, this clonotype was seen a few times. The CDR3 region has the DNA TGTGCCAGCAGCCGACCCGGGACAGGGGTCGATACGCAGTATTTT. As protein: CASSRPGTGVDTQYF. The V call is TRBV12-3 or TRBV12-4, the J call TRBJ2-3; TRBD1 matches at 10 bases. V shed 6 bases, J shed 6 bases, and the junction held 9 bases outside the gene matches. The CDR3 extends over 15 amino acids.